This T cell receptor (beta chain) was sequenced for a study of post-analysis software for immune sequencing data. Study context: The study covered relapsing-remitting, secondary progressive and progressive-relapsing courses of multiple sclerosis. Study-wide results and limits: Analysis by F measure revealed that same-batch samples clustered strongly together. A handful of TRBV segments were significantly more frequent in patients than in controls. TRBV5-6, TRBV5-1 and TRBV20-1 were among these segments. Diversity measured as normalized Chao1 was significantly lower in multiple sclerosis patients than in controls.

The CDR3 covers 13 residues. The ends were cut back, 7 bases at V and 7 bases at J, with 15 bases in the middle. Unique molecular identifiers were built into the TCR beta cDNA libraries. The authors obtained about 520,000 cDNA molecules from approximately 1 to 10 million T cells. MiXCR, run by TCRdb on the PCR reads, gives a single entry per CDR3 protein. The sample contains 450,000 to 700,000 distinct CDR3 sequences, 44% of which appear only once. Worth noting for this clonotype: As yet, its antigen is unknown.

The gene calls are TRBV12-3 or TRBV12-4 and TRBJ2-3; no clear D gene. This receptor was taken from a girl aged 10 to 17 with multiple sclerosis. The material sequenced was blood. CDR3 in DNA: TGTGCCAGCACTCCCTTTCTGTCTCATACGCAGTATTTT. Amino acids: CASTPFLSHTQYF.